This entry features one T cell receptor beta chain sequence. What it binds is unknown. This record belongs to a study of cytomegalovirus exposure and HLA in healthy donors. General study results and limits: In a later analysis, productive TCRs from donors in an Asian-associated ancestry cluster reportedly carried fewer N-insertions than the cohort mean. A later analysis found most CMV-associated TCR beta chains apparently HLA-restricted. Upon later analysis, HLA-associated TCR beta chains proved more clonally expanded than other, equally common chains. Later, TCR association rates were found to vary by HLA locus, highest for DRB1 and lowest for HLA-C.

Both 60 Vbeta primers and 13 Jbeta primers went into the PCR. Profiled with immunoSEQ multiplex PCR; TCRdb holds only in-frame clones, not every one. The sample lists over 150,000 clones; roughly 77% were seen once. The CDR3 spans 11 residues. Between the trimmed V and J ends, which lost 8 bases and 3 bases, there was a span of 8 bases. Per germline, CDR1 LNHDA and CDR2 SQIVND (reference sequence). The V gene is TRBV19, the J gene TRBJ2-7; D is uncertain. Sequenced: PBMCs. The origin of this receptor is a man aged 30 to 45 in good health and CMV-seropositive. The CDR3 sequence: CASSEHYEQYF. Here the CDR3 DNA reads TGTGCCAGTTCCGAACACTACGAGCAGTACTTC. The entire variable domain, with the rest obtained from reference TRBV19 and TRBJ2-7, is as follows: DGGITQSPKYLFRKEGQNVTLSCEQNLNHDAMYWYRQDPGQGLRLIYYSQIVNDFQKGDIAEGYSVSREKKESFPLTVTSAQKNPTAFYLCASSEHYEQYFGPGTRLTVT.